The 21 T cell receptor beta chains given below trace back to one sample, sequenced in a study of cytomegalovirus exposure and HLA in healthy donors. Vbeta (60) and Jbeta (13) primers were used in the PCR. This table comes from immunoSEQ multiplex PCR, and its TCRdb copy is limited to in-frame clones, with some not included. The top ten clones hold around 3.7% of a sample with about 95,000 clones, 65% to 90% of them seen once. The sample consisted of PBMCs. The receptors derive from a man aged 25 to 40 in good health and CMV-seropositive.

The rearrangement uses TRBV5-8 and TRBJ2-1, with 12 bases that match TRBD2. V dropped 1 base and J dropped 6; count of bases not matched to a gene: 8. There are 17 residues in the CDR3. Germline lookup yields CDR1 SGHTS and CDR2 YDEGEE. The CDR3 region is CASSLYRLAGVPNEQFF. The CDR3 DNA is TGTGCCAGCAGCTTGTATCGACTAGCGGGAGTCCCCAATGAGCAGTTCTTC.

The chain uses TRBV28 and TRBJ2-2; 9 bases are shared with TRBD1. The germline CDR1 and CDR2 sequences are MDHEN and SYDVKM. After removal of 4 bases from V and 1 base from J, the junction contained 1 base not matched to a gene. The CDR3 contains 15 residues. The CDR3 sequence is CASSSGQGNTGELFF. The CDR3 nucleotides read TGTGCCAGCAGTTCGGGACAGGGGAACACCGGGGAGCTGTTTTTT.

The chain joins TRBV9 to TRBJ1-5, with D hard to call. Trimming removed 1 base from V and 5 bases from J, with 13 bases in between. The CDR3 has 15 amino acids. Looked up from germline, CDR1 is SGDLS and CDR2 is YYNGEE. Written as DNA, the CDR3 is TGTGCCAGCAGCGTATCCCCCGACACTTATCAGCCCCAGCATTTT. It specifies CASSVSPDTYQPQHF. Looking up the rest from reference TRBV9 and TRBJ1-5 gives the full variable domain: DSGVTQTPKHLITATGQRVTLRCSPRSGDLSVYWYQQSLDQGLQFLIQYYNGEERAKGNILERFSAQQFPDLHSELNLSSLELGDSALYFCASSVSPDTYQPQHFGDGTRLSIL.

The chain recombines TRBV6-1 with TRBJ2-7; the D gene is possibly TRBD1 (5 bases). CDR1 is MNHNS, CDR2 SASEGT, per germline. V shed 6 bases and J shed 2 bases, with 14 bases lying between them. This CDR3 region has 14 residues. CDR3 sequence (DNA): TGTGCCAGCAGGCTTACCCCAGGGACCTACGAGCAGTACTTC. Residues: CASRLTPGTYEQYF.

The chain has TRBV7-9 and TRBJ2-1, with 12 bases aligning to TRBD2. There are 19 residues in the CDR3. J was trimmed by 2 bases and V by 4 bases; bases with no gene match: 12. In germline, CDR1 is SEHNR, CDR2 FQNEAQ (reference sequence). CDR3 in amino acids: CASSSARLAGEVTYNEQFF. CDR3 nucleotide sequence: TGTGCCAGCAGCTCGGCCAGACTAGCGGGAGAAGTCACCTACAATGAGCAGTTCTTC.

V and J are TRBV4-1 and TRBJ1-1; 12 bases map to TRBD1. Trimming removed 0 bases from V and 5 bases from J; junction bases left unmatched: 10. Germline-derived CDR1 and CDR2 are MGHRA and YSYEKL. This CDR3 spans 18 amino acids. CDR3 protein: CASSQDPGTGGRGTEAFF. CDR3 nucleotides: TGCGCCAGCAGCCAAGATCCCGGGACAGGGGGCAGAGGGACTGAAGCTTTCTTT.

This rearrangement joins TRBV6-1 to TRBJ1-5, with no clear D. Germline V gene lookup returns CDR1 MNHNS and CDR2 SASEGT. The CDR3 length is 15 residues. V was clipped by 6 bases and J by 1 base, with 13 bases between them. CDR3 in amino acids: CASSRLSMSNQPQHF. CDR3 bases: TGTGCCAGCAGCCGACTCAGCATGAGCAATCAGCCCCAGCATTTT.

This chain links TRBV10-1 with TRBJ2-1; maybe TRBD1 (5 bases). There are 17 residues in the CDR3. V gave up 2 bases and J gave up 8 bases, with 22 bases separating them. CDR1 and CDR2 (germline): WNHNN, SYGVQD (reference sequence). Here the CDR3 reads CASSEPSSGQGRDEQFF. In nucleotides, the CDR3 is TGCGCCAGCAGTGAGCCATCGTCCGGGCAGGGTAGGGATGAGCAGTTCTTC.

The chain combines TRBV6-1 with TRBJ2-7, with 7 bases identical to TRBD1. Per the germline V gene, CDR1 is MNHNS and CDR2 is SASEGT. CDR3 length: 14 residues. V gave up 8 bases and J gave up 4 bases; unmatched junction bases: 11. The CDR3 region has the DNA TGTGCCAGCTTCACGACAGGGCAGTCGTACGAGCAGTACTTC. Translation gives CASFTTGQSYEQYF.

This sequence joins TRBV15 and TRBJ2-5; 11 bases align to TRBD2. The J call may be in error: the DNA end matches TRBJ2-7 better. The CDR3 is made up of 15 amino acids. Germline CDR1 LNHNV, CDR2 YYDKDF (reference sequence). CDR3 in amino acids: CATSTSTSGNNEQYF. CDR3 DNA: TGTGCCACCAGCACTTCGACTAGCGGGAACAACGAGCAGTACTTC.

V usage is TRBV28 and J usage is TRBJ1-5, with D possibly TRBD1 on 5 matching bases. Germline loops: CDR1 MDHEN, CDR2 SYDVKM. The CDR3 consists of 14 residues. Trimming left V 3 bases short and J 4 bases short, with 10 bases between. CDR3 coding DNA: TGTGCCAGCAGTTTCACCCCAGGGAATCAGCCCCAGCATTTT. It specifies CASSFTPGNQPQHF.

V is TRBV28 and J is TRBJ2-7; possibly TRBD2 for D (5 bases). Trimming pared 4 bases from V and 4 bases from J, leaving 11 bases between. The CDR3 loop spans 13 amino acids. Germline V gene sequence: CDR1 MDHEN, CDR2 SYDVKM. CDR3 nucleotide sequence: TGTGCCAGCAGTTCCGGGGTCTTATACGAGCAGTACTTC. It yields the protein CASSSGVLYEQYF.

This chain connects TRBV7-2 to TRBJ2-2, with TRBD2 identical over 8 bases. J gave up 4 bases and V 5 bases, and 9 bases lay outside the gene matches. The CDR3 is 16 amino acids. Germline values: CDR1 SGHTA, CDR2 FQGNSA. The CDR3 DNA reads TGTGCCAGCAGCAATACGGGACTAGTTGCCACCGGGGAGCTGTTTTTT. This translates into CASSNTGLVATGELFF.

The rearrangement uses TRBV4-1 and TRBJ2-4; TRBD2 matches 7 bases. V was clipped by 0 bases and J by 0 bases; unmatched bases: 8. This CDR3 contains 18 residues. Germline V gene data show CDR1 as MGHRA and CDR2 as YSYEKL. The CDR3 nucleotides are TGCGCCAGCAGCCAAGATCCCCCTAGCGGTGTAGCCAAAAACATTCAGTACTTC. Translating gives CASSQDPPSGVAKNIQYF.

The chain is built from TRBV25-1 and TRBJ1-1; D is uncertain. V gave up 5 bases and J gave up 3 bases, with 7 bases separating them. This CDR3 is 12 amino acids long. The V gene's germline CDR1 is MGHDK and CDR2 SYGVNS. Here the CDR3 reads CASSIADTEAFF. The CDR3 nucleotides read TGTGCCAGCAGTATAGCGGACACTGAAGCTTTCTTT.

This clone was observed a few times. The chain joins TRBV6-6 to TRBJ1-6, with D tentatively TRBD1 (6 bases). Trimming shortened V by 7 bases and J by 5 bases, and 15 bases separated the two germline ends. Germline V gene lookup returns CDR1 MNHNY and CDR2 SVGAGI (reference sequence). The CDR3 consists of 15 residues. Here the CDR3 DNA reads TGTGCCAGCAACCCAGGGGATTTGAATAATTCACCCCTCCACTTT. Its translation: CASNPGDLNNSPLHF.

V usage is TRBV19 and J usage is TRBJ1-6, with D possibly being TRBD1 (6 bases). The germline V and J ends were trimmed by 9 bases and 0 bases, with 15 bases remaining between them. The CDR3 has 16 residues. Per germline, CDR1 LNHDA and CDR2 SQIVND (reference sequence). The CDR3 protein is CASRTVKSSYNSPLHF. The CDR3 region has the DNA TGTGCCAGCCGGACAGTGAAGAGCTCCTATAATTCACCCCTCCACTTT.

The V and J genes are TRBV28 and TRBJ2-1; TRBD2 matches at 15 bases. V trimming: 7 bases; J trimming: 14 bases; junction bases outside the gene matches: 9. The CDR3 consists of 14 residues. Germline V gene data show CDR1 as MDHEN and CDR2 as SYDVKM. The CDR3 DNA sequence: TGTGCCAGCACCCTAAGGGGACTAGCGGGAGGAAAGTTCTTC. Translated: CASTLRGLAGGKFF.

The chain uses TRBV6-5 and TRBJ2-7; 14 bases align to TRBD2. This CDR3 contains 15 residues. Per germline, CDR1 MNHEY and CDR2 SVGAGI. V shed 0 bases, J shed 9 bases, and the junction held 4 bases outside the gene matches. CDR3 DNA: TGTGCCAGCAGTTACTCGGGACTAGCGGGAGTCGCGCAGTACTTC. Encoded protein: CASSYSGLAGVAQYF.

CDR3 sequence reads: CASSPNPGQETQYF. The CDR3 DNA is TGTGCCAGCAGTCCAAACCCGGGGCAAGAGACCCAGTACTTC. The chain uses TRBV2 and TRBJ2-5; TRBD2 is a possible D gene (5 bases). CDR1 is SNHLY, CDR2 FYNNEI, per germline. Trimming stripped 5 bases from V and 2 bases from J, with 12 bases between. The CDR3 extends over 14 amino acids.

V usage is TRBV6-1 and J usage is TRBJ2-5, with TRBD1 matching 7 bases. CDR3 length equals 15 residues. The germline CDR1 and CDR2 sequences are MNHNS and SASEGT. Trimming cost V 7 bases and J 6 bases; bases outside gene matches: 14. The CDR3 DNA is TGTGCCAGCAACCTCCGGGACAGTCTGTTCAAGACCCAGTACTTC. It translates to CASNLRDSLFKTQYF.